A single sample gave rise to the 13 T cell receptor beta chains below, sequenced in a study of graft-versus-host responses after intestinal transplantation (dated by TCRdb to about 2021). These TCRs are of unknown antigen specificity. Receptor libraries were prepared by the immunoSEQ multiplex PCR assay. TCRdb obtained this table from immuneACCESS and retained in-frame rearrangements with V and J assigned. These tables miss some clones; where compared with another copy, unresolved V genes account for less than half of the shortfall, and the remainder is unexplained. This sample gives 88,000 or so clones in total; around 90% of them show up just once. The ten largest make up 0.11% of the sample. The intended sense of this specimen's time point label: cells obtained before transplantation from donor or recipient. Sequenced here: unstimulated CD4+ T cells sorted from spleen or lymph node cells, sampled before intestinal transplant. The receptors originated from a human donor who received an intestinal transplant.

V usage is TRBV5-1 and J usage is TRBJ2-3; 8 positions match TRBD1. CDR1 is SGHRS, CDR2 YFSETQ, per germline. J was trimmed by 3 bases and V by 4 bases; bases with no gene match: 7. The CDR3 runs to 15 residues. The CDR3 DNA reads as TGCGCCAGCAGCGGGGACAGGAGGGGGACAGATACGCAGTATTTT. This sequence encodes CASSGDRRGTDTQYF.

The CDR3: CASSWDSSGNTIYF. The CDR3 DNA sequence: TGTGCCAGTAGTTGGGACTCCTCTGGAAACACCATATATTTT. V and J are TRBV19 and TRBJ1-3; perhaps TRBD1 as D (5 bases). Germline-derived CDR1 and CDR2 are LNHDA and SQIVND (reference sequence). Between the trimmed V and J ends, which lost 5 bases and 0 bases, there was a span of 8 bases. CDR3 length: 14 residues. The full variable domain, its missing parts supplied by reference TRBV19 and TRBJ1-3, is DGGITQSPKYLFRKEGQNVTLSCEQNLNHDAMYWYRQDPGQGLRLIYYSQIVNDFQKGDIAEGYSVSREKKESFPLTVTSAQKNPTAFYLCASSWDSSGNTIYFGEGSWLTVV.

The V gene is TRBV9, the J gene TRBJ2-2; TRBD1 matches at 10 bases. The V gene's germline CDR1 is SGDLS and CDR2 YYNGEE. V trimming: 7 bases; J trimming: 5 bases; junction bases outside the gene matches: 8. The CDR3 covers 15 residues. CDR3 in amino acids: CASRRQGAETGELFF. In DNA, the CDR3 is TGTGCCAGCCGACGACAGGGGGCAGAGACCGGGGAGCTGTTTTTT.

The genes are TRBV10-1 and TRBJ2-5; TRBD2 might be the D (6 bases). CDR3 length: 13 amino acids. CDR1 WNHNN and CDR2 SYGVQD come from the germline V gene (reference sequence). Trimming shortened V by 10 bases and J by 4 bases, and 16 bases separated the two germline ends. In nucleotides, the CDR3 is TGCGCCACCGCGCCGGGACTTCGAGAGACCCAGTACTTC. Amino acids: CATAPGLRETQYF.

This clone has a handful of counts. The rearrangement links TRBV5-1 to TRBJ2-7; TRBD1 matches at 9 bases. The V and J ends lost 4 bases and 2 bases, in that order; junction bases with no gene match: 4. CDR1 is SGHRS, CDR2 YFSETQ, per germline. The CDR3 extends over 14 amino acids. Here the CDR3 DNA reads TGCGCCAGCAGCCAGGGACAGGGCGCCTACGAGCAGTACTTC. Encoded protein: CASSQGQGAYEQYF.

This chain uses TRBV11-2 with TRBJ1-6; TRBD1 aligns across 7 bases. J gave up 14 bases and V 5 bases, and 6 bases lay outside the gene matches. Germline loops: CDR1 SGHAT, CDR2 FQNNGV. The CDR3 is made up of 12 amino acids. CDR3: CASSPQGWALHF. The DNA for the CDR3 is TGTGCCAGCAGCCCACAGGGGTGGGCCCTCCACTTT.

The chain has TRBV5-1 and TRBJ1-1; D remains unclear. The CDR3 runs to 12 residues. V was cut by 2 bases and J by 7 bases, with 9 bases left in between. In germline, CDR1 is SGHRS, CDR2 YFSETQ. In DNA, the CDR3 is TGCGCCAGCAGCTTTGAGGGAGTTGAAGCTTTCTTT. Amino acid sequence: CASSFEGVEAFF.

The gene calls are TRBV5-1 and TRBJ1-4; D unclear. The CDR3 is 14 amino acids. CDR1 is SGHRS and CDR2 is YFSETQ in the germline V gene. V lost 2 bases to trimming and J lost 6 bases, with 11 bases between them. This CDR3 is CASSLSGEDEKLFF. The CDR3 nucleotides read TGCGCCAGCAGCTTATCCGGGGAGGATGAAAAACTGTTTTTT.

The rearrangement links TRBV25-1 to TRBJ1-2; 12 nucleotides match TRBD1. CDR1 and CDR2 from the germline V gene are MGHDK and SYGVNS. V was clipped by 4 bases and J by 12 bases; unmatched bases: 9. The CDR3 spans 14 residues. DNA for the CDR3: TGTGCCAGCAGTGTCACCGGGACAGGGGGCGCGGACACCTTC. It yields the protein CASSVTGTGGADTF.

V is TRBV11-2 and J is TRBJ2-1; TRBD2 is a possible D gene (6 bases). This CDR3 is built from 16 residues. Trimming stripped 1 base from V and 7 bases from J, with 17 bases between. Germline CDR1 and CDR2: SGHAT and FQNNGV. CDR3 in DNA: TGTGCCAGCAGCTTAGCAGCGGGCCGAACGGGTAATGAGCAGTTCTTC. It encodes CASSLAAGRTGNEQFF.

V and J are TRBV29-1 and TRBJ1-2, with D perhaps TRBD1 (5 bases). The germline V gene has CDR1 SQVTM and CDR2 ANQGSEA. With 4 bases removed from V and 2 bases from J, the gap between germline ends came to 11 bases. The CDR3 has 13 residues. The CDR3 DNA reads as TGCAGCGTTGGTATGCAGGGCAACTATGGCTACACCTTC. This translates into CSVGMQGNYGYTF.

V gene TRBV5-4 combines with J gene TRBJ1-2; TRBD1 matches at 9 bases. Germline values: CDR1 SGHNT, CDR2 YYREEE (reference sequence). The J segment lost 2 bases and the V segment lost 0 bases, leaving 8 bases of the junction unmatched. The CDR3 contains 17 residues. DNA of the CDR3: TGTGCCAGCAGCTTGGGGTGGGGGACAGGGACCAACTATGGCTACACCTTC. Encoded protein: CASSLGWGTGTNYGYTF. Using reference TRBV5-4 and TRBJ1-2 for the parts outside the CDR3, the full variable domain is ETGVTQSPTHLIKTRGQQVTLRCSSQSGHNTVSWYQQALGQGPQFIFQYYREEENGRGNFPPRFSGLQFPNYSSELNVNALELDDSALYLCASSLGWGTGTNYGYTFGSGTRLTVV.

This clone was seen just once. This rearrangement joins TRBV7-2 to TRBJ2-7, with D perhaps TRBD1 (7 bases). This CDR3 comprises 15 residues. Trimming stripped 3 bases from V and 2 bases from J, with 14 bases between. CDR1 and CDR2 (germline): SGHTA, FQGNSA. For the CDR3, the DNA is TGTGCCAGCAGCTTGGAGGGGACAGCAACCTACGAGCAGTACTTC. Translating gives CASSLEGTATYEQYF.